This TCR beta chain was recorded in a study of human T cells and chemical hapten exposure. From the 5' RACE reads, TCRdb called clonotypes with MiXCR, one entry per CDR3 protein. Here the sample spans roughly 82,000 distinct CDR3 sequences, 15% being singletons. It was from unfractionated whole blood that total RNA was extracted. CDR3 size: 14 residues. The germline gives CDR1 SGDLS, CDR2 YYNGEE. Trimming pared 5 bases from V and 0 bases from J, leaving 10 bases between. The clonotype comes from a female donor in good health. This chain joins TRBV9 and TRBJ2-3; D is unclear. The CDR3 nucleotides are TGTGCCAGCAGTAGGACCACAAGCACAGATACGCAGTATTTT. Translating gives CASSRTTSTDTQYF.